The following is a TCR beta chain sequence with its context. Its cognate antigen is unknown. This sample was included in a study of identical twins. Points from the study as a whole: Monozygotic twins shared more out-of-frame TCR alpha than recombination models predicted. One should note that invariant MAIT and iNKT cells could partly confound zero-insertion analyses. Instead of following the same donors, the conclusions were based on cross-sectional statistical analysis.

With 12 bases removed from V and 2 bases from J, the gap between germline ends came to 23 bases. CDR3 length: 16 residues. Germline-derived CDR1 and CDR2 are KGHDR and SFDVKD. MiXCR, run by TCRdb on the 5' RACE reads, gives a single entry per CDR3 protein. The sample has some 590,000 distinct CDR3 sequences, roughly 9.5% seen once; the top ten hold 2.5% to 3%. These sequences were also reported in another study, on yellow fever vaccine responses in identical twins.

The material sequenced was PBMCs. V usage is TRBV24-1 and J usage is TRBJ2-3, with D possibly called TRBD1 or TRBD2 (6 bases each). The sequence came from a woman aged 18-29 years in good health. This CDR3 reads CAVHTGPPGATDTQYF. The CDR3 DNA is TGTGCCGTCCACACCGGCCCACCGGGGGCCACAGATACGCAGTATTTT.